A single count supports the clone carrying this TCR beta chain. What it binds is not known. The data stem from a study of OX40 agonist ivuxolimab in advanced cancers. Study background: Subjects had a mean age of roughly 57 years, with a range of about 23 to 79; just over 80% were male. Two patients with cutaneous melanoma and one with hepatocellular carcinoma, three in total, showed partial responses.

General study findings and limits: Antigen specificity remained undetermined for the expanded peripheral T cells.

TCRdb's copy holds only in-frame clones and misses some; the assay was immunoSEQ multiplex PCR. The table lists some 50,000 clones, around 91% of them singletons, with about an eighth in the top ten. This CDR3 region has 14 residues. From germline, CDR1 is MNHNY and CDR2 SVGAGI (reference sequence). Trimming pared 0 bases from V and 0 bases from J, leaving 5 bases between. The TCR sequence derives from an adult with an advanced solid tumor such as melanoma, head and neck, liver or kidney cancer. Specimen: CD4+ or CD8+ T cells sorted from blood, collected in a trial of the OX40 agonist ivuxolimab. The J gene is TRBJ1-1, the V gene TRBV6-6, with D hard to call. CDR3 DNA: TGTGCCAGCAGTTACTCGAGGTTGAACACTGAAGCTTTCTTT. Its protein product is CASSYSRLNTEAFF.